These T cell receptor beta chains were read from a single sample in a study of T cell repertoires in cytomegalovirus infection. TCRdb itself ran the reads through MiXCR, one entry per CDR3 protein. The sample lists roughly 920,000 distinct CDR3 sequences; roughly 30% were seen once. Their cognate antigens are unknown. The sequencing here drew on cultured CD8+ T cells from PBMCs, taken from culture after CMV antigen stimulation. The source of these receptors is a human donor in good health (CMV status not recorded). Some clones in this sample may be carry-over from other donors' samples. CDR3s include the opening cysteine and the closing phenylalanine or tryptophan. A D gene is named only where the DNA matches it firmly. Expanded clones get a size class; other rows say once, few or many, or leave the size out.

CDR3 protein: CASSPWAPPADITEAFF; CDR3 DNA: TGTGCCAGCAGCCCTTGGGCCCCCCCAGCGGATATCACTGAAGCTTTCTTT; D gene: -; clone size: many; V gene: TRBV6-1; J gene: TRBJ1-1
CDR3 protein: CASSFSSTEAFF; CDR3 DNA: TGTGCCAGCAGCTTTAGTTCGACTGAAGCTTTCTTT; D gene: -; clone size: -; V gene: TRBV11-2; J gene: TRBJ1-1
CDR3 protein: CASSAEAKTNEKLFF; CDR3 DNA: TGTGCCAGCAGCGCCGAGGCAAAGACTAATGAAAAACTGTTTTTT; D gene: -; clone size: few; V gene: TRBV9; J gene: TRBJ1-4
CDR3 protein: CASSSWDLNIQYF; CDR3 DNA: TGTGCCAGCAGCTCCTGGGACCTAAACATTCAGTACTTC; D gene: -; clone size: -; V gene: TRBV7-8; J gene: TRBJ2-4
CDR3 protein: CASSQEMTYGYTF; CDR3 DNA: TGCGCCAGCAGCCAAGAAATGACCTATGGCTACACCTTC; D gene: -; clone size: -; V gene: TRBV4-1; J gene: TRBJ1-2
CDR3 protein: CAGYHTGELFF; CDR3 DNA: TGTGCCGGCTATCACACCGGGGAGCTGTTTTTT; D gene: -; clone size: few; V gene: TRBV7-8; J gene: TRBJ2-2
CDR3 protein: CASSYSTRIEAFF; CDR3 DNA: TGTGCCAGCAGTTACTCGACGCGGATCGAAGCTTTCTTT; D gene: -; clone size: few; V gene: TRBV6-5; J gene: TRBJ1-1
CDR3 protein: CASSPAATYNEQFF; CDR3 DNA: TGTGCCAGCAGCCCGGCAGCGACCTACAATGAGCAGTTCTTC; D gene: -; clone size: many; V gene: TRBV7-8; J gene: TRBJ2-1
CDR3 protein: CASREGTGPYGYTF; CDR3 DNA: TGTGCCAGCAGGGAGGGGACAGGGCCCTATGGCTACACCTTC; D gene: TRBD1; clone size: -; V gene: TRBV6-5; J gene: TRBJ1-2
CDR3 protein: CASYPGQGTYEQYF; CDR3 DNA: TGTGCCAGCTATCCGGGACAGGGGACCTACGAGCAGTACTTC; D gene: TRBD1; clone size: many; V gene: TRBV6-5; J gene: TRBJ2-7
CDR3 protein: CSPRSSYNEQFF; CDR3 DNA: TGCAGTCCTAGGAGCTCCTACAATGAGCAGTTCTTC; D gene: -; clone size: -; V gene: TRBV20-1; J gene: TRBJ2-1
CDR3 protein: CASSLETGNEQFF; CDR3 DNA: TGTGCCAGCAGTTTAGAGACAGGGAATGAGCAGTTTTTC; D gene: TRBD1; clone size: few; V gene: TRBV27; J gene: TRBJ2-1
CDR3 protein: CASTPRRSSGYEQYF; CDR3 DNA: TGTGCCAGCACCCCGAGGCGGAGCTCGGGCTACGAGCAGTACTTC; D gene: -; clone size: -; V gene: TRBV6-6; J gene: TRBJ2-7
CDR3 protein: CASSVEGYTEAFF; CDR3 DNA: TGTGCCAGCAGTGTAGAAGGGTACACTGAAGCTTTCTTT; D gene: -; clone size: few; V gene: TRBV6-5; J gene: TRBJ1-1
CDR3 protein: CASTVLAGANVLTF; CDR3 DNA: TGTGCCAGTACCGTCTTGGCTGGGGCCAACGTCCTGACTTTC; D gene: -; clone size: -; V gene: TRBV19; J gene: TRBJ2-6
CDR3 protein: CASSSGRRMAGELFF; CDR3 DNA: TGTGCCAGCAGCTCAGGTCGACGGATGGCCGGGGAGCTGTTTTTT; D gene: -; clone size: many; V gene: TRBV7-6; J gene: TRBJ2-2
CDR3 protein: CATRLASQYF; CDR3 DNA: TGTGCCACCAGACTAGCGTCCCAGTATTTT; D gene: TRBD2; clone size: once; V gene: TRBV2; J gene: TRBJ2-3
CDR3 protein: CASGKFAGAPPETQYF; CDR3 DNA: TGTGCCAGCGGTAAATTTGCAGGGGCCCCTCCAGAGACCCAGTACTTC; D gene: -; clone size: few; V gene: TRBV6-2/TRBV6-3; J gene: TRBJ2-5
CDR3 protein: CASSPPERGVGETQYF; CDR3 DNA: TGTGCCAGCAGCCCCCCCGAGCGGGGGGTAGGGGAGACCCAGTACTTC; D gene: TRBD2; clone size: -; V gene: TRBV7-6; J gene: TRBJ2-5
CDR3 protein: CASSWAGDSYNEQFF; CDR3 DNA: TGTGCCAGCAGCTGGGCAGGGGACTCCTACAATGAGCAGTTCTTC; D gene: -; clone size: -; V gene: TRBV11-2; J gene: TRBJ2-1
CDR3 protein: CASSGDEATNEKLFF; CDR3 DNA: TGTGCCAGCAGTGGGGACGAAGCAACTAATGAAAAACTGTTTTTT; D gene: -; clone size: -; V gene: TRBV6-6; J gene: TRBJ1-4
CDR3 protein: CASSQEGGFYNEQFF; CDR3 DNA: TGCGCCAGCAGCCAAGAGGGGGGGTTCTACAATGAGCAGTTCTTC; D gene: TRBD2; clone size: -; V gene: TRBV4-3; J gene: TRBJ2-1
CDR3 protein: CASSFRQTNTGELFF; CDR3 DNA: TGTGCCAGCAGTTTTCGACAGACAAACACCGGGGAGCTGTTTTTT; D gene: -; clone size: few; V gene: TRBV28; J gene: TRBJ2-2
CDR3 protein: CASSVPGGLNTEAFF; CDR3 DNA: TGTGCCAGCAGTGTCCCCGGGGGCTTGAACACTGAAGCTTTCTTT; D gene: -; clone size: -; V gene: TRBV2; J gene: TRBJ1-1
CDR3 protein: CASSLGQDRGVGPQHF; CDR3 DNA: TGTGCCAGCAGCTTAGGCCAGGACCGAGGGGTTGGGCCCCAGCATTTT; D gene: -; clone size: -; V gene: TRBV7-9; J gene: TRBJ1-5
CDR3 protein: CASSQKAGGAGNIQYF; CDR3 DNA: TGTGCCAGCAGCCAAAAGGCAGGGGGCGCTGGAAACATTCAGTACTTC; D gene: TRBD1; clone size: few; V gene: TRBV4-2; J gene: TRBJ2-4
CDR3 protein: CASSLYPGPSSGNTIYF; CDR3 DNA: TGTGCCAGCAGTTTATATCCAGGTCCTAGCTCTGGAAACACCATATATTTT; D gene: -; clone size: -; V gene: TRBV28; J gene: TRBJ1-3
CDR3 protein: CAISGEGNQPQHF; CDR3 DNA: TGTGCCATCAGTGGAGAGGGCAATCAGCCCCAGCATTTT; D gene: -; clone size: -; V gene: TRBV10-3; J gene: TRBJ1-5
CDR3 protein: CASSQDWGPTYEQYF; CDR3 DNA: TGCGCCAGCAGCCAAGACTGGGGGCCTACCTACGAGCAGTACTTC; D gene: -; clone size: once; V gene: TRBV4-1; J gene: TRBJ2-7
CDR3 protein: CASSFSLKGFLEAFF; CDR3 DNA: TGTGCCAGCAGTTTCTCCTTAAAAGGGTTCCTTGAAGCTTTCTTT; D gene: -; clone size: few; V gene: TRBV27; J gene: TRBJ1-1
CDR3 protein: CASSIDHETGHQTPYNEQFF; CDR3 DNA: TGTGCCAGTAGTATAGACCACGAGACAGGCCATCAGACCCCCTACAATGAGCAGTTCTTC; D gene: -; clone size: few; V gene: TRBV19; J gene: TRBJ2-1
CDR3 protein: CASSRRHPRTTNEKLFF; CDR3 DNA: TGTGCCAGCAGCCGGCGCCACCCCAGGACAACTAATGAAAAACTGTTTTTT; D gene: -; clone size: many; V gene: TRBV7-8; J gene: TRBJ1-4
CDR3 protein: CASSPGTGLTQYF; CDR3 DNA: TGTGCCAGCAGCCCCGGGACAGGGTTGACCCAGTACTTC; D gene: TRBD1; clone size: -; V gene: TRBV5-6; J gene: TRBJ2-5
CDR3 protein: CASTHPGRKETQYF; CDR3 DNA: TGTGCCAGCACCCACCCGGGACGGAAAGAGACCCAGTACTTC; D gene: -; clone size: -; V gene: TRBV7-6; J gene: TRBJ2-5
CDR3 protein: CASSLRWTGRANYGYTF; CDR3 DNA: TGTGCCAGCAGCTTGAGGTGGACAGGAAGAGCTAACTATGGCTACACCTTC; D gene: TRBD1; clone size: -; V gene: TRBV5-6; J gene: TRBJ1-2